The T cell receptor beta chain described here comes from a study of blood T cell repertoires in COVID-19. The assay was immunoSEQ multiplex PCR, and TCRdb's table has in-frame clones only and misses some. The sample holds about 210,000 clones, approximately 82% seen once. The CDR3 loop spans 13 amino acids. CDR1 MNHEY and CDR2 SVGEGT come from the germline V gene. V was pared by 2 bases and J by 6 bases, with 4 bases of the junction left unmatched. The receptor was derived from a man between 50 and 59 years old with active or convalescent COVID-19. This chain uses TRBV6-2 or TRBV6-3 with TRBJ2-7; 7 nucleotides agree with TRBD1. Sequenced material: peripheral blood. The CDR3 DNA reads as TGTGCCAGCAGTTACGACAGGGCGGGCGAGCAGTACTTC. This sequence encodes CASSYDRAGEQYF.